This paragraph covers one TCR beta chain sequence. What it recognizes is unknown. The record originates from a study of tumor-infiltrating lymphocytes in localized non-small cell lung cancer. For the study at large: Resected tumor was paired with non-adjacent uninvolved lung from the same patient. Study-wide results and caveats: IM1 and IM2 tumors showed no difference in T-cell fraction. Tumors had more T cell infiltration than uninvolved lung, per TCRbeta sequencing and CD3 counts. Technical variation could not be separated from intratumor heterogeneity here.

CDR3 length: 14 residues. Trimming removed 5 bases at V and 7 bases at J, with 18 bases between. Germline CDR1 SGHVS, CDR2 FQNEAQ. Clones were read by immunoSEQ multiplex PCR, and TCRdb kept only the in-frame ones, dropping some. The sample records about 16,000 clones, more than 40% being singletons. The TCR originated in a human donor with non-small cell lung cancer. The chain is built from TRBV7-8 and TRBJ2-7; D might be TRBD1 (6 bases). Sample: lung tumor tissue. The CDR3 region is CASSGVTGVGEQYF. The CDR3 nucleotides are TGTGCCAGCAGCGGGGTGACAGGCGTGGGAGAGCAGTACTTC.